The 16 T cell receptor beta chains below come from one sample, sequenced in a study of blood T cell repertoires in COVID-19. Produced via immunoSEQ multiplex PCR; TCRdb's table is partial and in-frame only. The sample lists roughly 100,000 clones, approximately 82% occurring once. Sequencing input: peripheral blood. The receptor set was obtained from a woman older than 75 with acute or convalescent COVID-19.

The chain is built from TRBV28 and TRBJ1-4, with 10 bases matching TRBD1. CDR3 length equals 15 residues. CDR1 and CDR2 from the germline V gene are MDHEN and SYDVKM. The junction had 6 bases not matched to a gene; V was cut back by 6 bases and J by 5 bases. The CDR3 nucleotides are TGTGCCAGCAGGTCCCAGGGACAGGGGAATGAAAAACTGTTTTTT. This sequence encodes CASRSQGQGNEKLFF.

The chain uses TRBV11-2 and TRBJ1-1, with no clear D. The CDR3 totals 12 residues. Germline V gene data show CDR1 as SGHAT and CDR2 as FQNNGV. V was pared by 3 bases and J by 5 bases, with 7 bases between. The CDR3 nucleotides are TGTGCCAGCAGCTTTGGCGGGACTGAAGCTTTCTTT. Its protein product is CASSFGGTEAFF.

The genes are TRBV28 and TRBJ2-3, with D hard to call. In germline, CDR1 is MDHEN, CDR2 SYDVKM. The CDR3 has 14 residues. The ends were cut back, 2 bases at V and 2 bases at J, with 8 bases in the middle. CDR3 nucleotide sequence: TGTGCCAGCAGTTTAAGACATCACACAGATACGCAGTATTTT. Encoded protein: CASSLRHHTDTQYF.

In its sample, this clone was seen once. This chain connects TRBV6-1 to TRBJ2-5, with D tentatively TRBD1 (5 bases). The germline gives CDR1 MNHNS, CDR2 SASEGT. V was shortened by 2 bases and J by 3 bases, with 13 bases between the two germline ends. CDR3 length: 15 residues. CDR3 sequence (DNA): TGTGCCAGCAGTGAATCTCCAGGGTGGGAAGAGACCCAGTACTTC. As protein: CASSESPGWEETQYF.

V is TRBV5-1 and J is TRBJ1-5, with TRBD1 as a possible D gene (6 bases). CDR3 length equals 15 residues. V lost 5 bases to trimming and J lost 6 bases, with 18 bases between them. CDR1 and CDR2 (germline): SGHRS, YFSETQ. As DNA, the CDR3 is TGCGCCAGCAGGGCCGGACAGAGCCAAAGTCAGCCCCAGCATTTT. It yields the protein CASRAGQSQSQPQHF. Based on the CDR3 plus reference TRBV5-1 and TRBJ1-5, the full variable domain is KAGVTQTPRYLIKTRGQQVTLSCSPISGHRSVSWYQQTPGQGLQFLFEYFSETQRNKGNFPGRFSGRQFSNSRSEMNVSTLELGDSALYLCASRAGQSQSQPQHFGDGTRLSIL.

The chain recombines TRBV11-2 with TRBJ2-7; perhaps TRBD1 as D (6 bases). CDR1 and CDR2 (germline): SGHAT, FQNNGV. The CDR3 runs 13 residues. The V end lost 3 bases, the J end lost 2 bases, and 8 bases lay between the germline ends. In DNA, the CDR3 is TGTGCCAGCAGCTTTGGACAGCCCTACGAGCAGTACGTC. The encoded protein is CASSFGQPYEQYV.

In its sample, this clone was seen a few times. V usage is TRBV19 and J usage is TRBJ2-7; the D is unclear. Germline V CDR1 and CDR2: LNHDA, SQIVND (reference sequence). Trimming took off 1 base at V and 2 bases at J, with 18 bases between the two ends. There are 17 residues in the CDR3. The CDR3 bases are TGTGCCAGTAGTATAGTCCTCCAGGCCAGGTCTCCCTACGAGCAGTACGTC. This translates into CASSIVLQARSPYEQYV.

This chain links TRBV10-3 with TRBJ1-2; D call uncertain. The germline V gene has CDR1 ENHRY and CDR2 SYGVKD. This CDR3 has 14 residues. V dropped 7 bases and J dropped 1 base, with 13 bases sitting between them. CDR3 DNA sequence: TGTGCCATCACCGGAGGGCAGCTTAACTATGGCTACACCTTC. It translates to CAITGGQLNYGYTF.

The chain is built from TRBV24-1 and TRBJ2-7; 12 bases line up with TRBD2. The CDR3 is made up of 16 amino acids. Per germline, CDR1 KGHDR and CDR2 SFDVKD. After removal of 8 bases from V and 0 bases from J, the junction contained 7 bases not matched to a gene. CDR3 sequence: CATTGLAGGSSYEQYF. CDR3 DNA sequence: TGTGCCACCACGGGACTAGCGGGTGGAAGCTCCTACGAGCAGTACTTC.

The chain uses TRBV18 and TRBJ1-4, with a possible D match to TRBD1 (6 bases). Deletions cut 8 bases from V and 5 bases from J, with 12 bases between. The CDR3 is made up of 13 amino acids. The germline gives CDR1 KGHSH, CDR2 LQKENI. Written as DNA, the CDR3 is TGTGCCAGCCTACAGGGTCTAAATGAAAAACTGTTTTTT. This codes for CASLQGLNEKLFF. The variable domain in full, completed from reference TRBV18 and TRBJ1-4, reads NAGVMQNPRHLVRRRGQEARLRCSPMKGHSHVYWYRQLPEEGLKFMVYLQKENIIDESGMPKERFSAEFPKEGPSILRIQQVVRGDSAAYFCASLQGLNEKLFFGSGTQLSVL.

This clone was counted only a few times. This chain uses TRBV5-1 with TRBJ1-4, with TRBD1 as a possible D gene (5 bases). The CDR3 covers 18 residues. V gave up 0 bases and J gave up 0 bases, with 15 bases separating them. Germline V gene data show CDR1 as SGHRS and CDR2 as YFSETQ. In DNA form, the CDR3 reads TGCGCCAGCAGCTTGGGGACCCGACAGAGTGCAACTAATGAAAAACTGTTTTTT. Its protein is CASSLGTRQSATNEKLFF.

This clone was seen just once. The V gene is TRBV2, the J gene TRBJ2-7; D not resolved. With 5 bases removed from V and 1 base from J, the gap between germline ends came to 3 bases. The CDR3 has 11 amino acids. Looked up from germline, CDR1 is SNHLY and CDR2 is FYNNEI. The CDR3 region has the DNA TGTGCCAGCAGTTCTTCCTACGAGCAGTACTTC. It specifies CASSSSYEQYF.

This chain uses TRBV5-4 with TRBJ1-2; no reliable D call. The V and J ends lost 1 base and 4 bases respectively, with 8 bases between them. Germline CDR1 and CDR2: SGHNT and YYREEE (reference sequence). The CDR3 totals 13 residues. Here the CDR3 reads CASSLTQAYGYTF. In DNA, the CDR3 is TGTGCCAGCAGCTTGACTCAGGCCTATGGCTACACCTTC.

This chain links TRBV7-9 with TRBJ2-1; TRBD2 aligns across 7 bases. The CDR3 length is 13 residues. Germline CDR1 and CDR2: SEHNR and FQNEAQ (reference sequence). Trimming removed 7 bases from V and 10 bases from J; junction bases left unmatched: 10. The CDR3 region has the DNA TGTGCCAGCAATATTGGCGGGAGAGAAGAGCAGTTCTTC. It yields the protein CASNIGGREEQFF. Full variable domain (missing parts from reference TRBV7-9 and TRBJ2-1): DTGVSQNPRHKITKRGQNVTFRCDPISEHNRLYWYRQTLGQGPEFLTYFQNEAQLEKSRLLSDRFSAERPKGSFSTLEIQRTEQGDSAMYLCASNIGGREEQFFGPGTRLTVL.

V and J are TRBV3-1 (or the pseudogene TRBV3-2) and TRBJ1-1; D perhaps matches TRBD1 (5 bases). Germline CDR1 reads LGHDT; CDR2 reads YNNKEL (reference sequence). Trimming took off 0 bases at V and 4 bases at J, with 9 bases between the two ends. CDR3 length equals 14 residues. This CDR3 is CASSQDRGSTEAFF. The CDR3 region has the DNA TGTGCCAGCAGCCAAGACCGGGGGTCCACTGAAGCTTTCTTT.

The genes are TRBV5-1 and TRBJ2-1; TRBD2 aligns across 10 bases. Looked up from germline, CDR1 is SGHRS and CDR2 is YFSETQ. CDR3 size: 15 residues. Trimming at V came to 2 bases and at J to 4 bases, leaving 3 bases not matched to a gene. The CDR3 DNA reads TGCGCCAGCAGCTTCCTGGGACTAGCGTACAATGAGCAGTTCTTC. Encoded protein: CASSFLGLAYNEQFF.